The rows below give T cell receptor beta chains drawn from one sample of a study of early T cells in non-severe SARS-CoV-2 infection. TCRdb re-analysed the 5' RACE reads in MiXCR, keeping a single row per CDR3 protein. The table lists 70,000 to 85,000 distinct CDR3 sequences, roughly 12% of them singletons, with about a sixth in the top ten. The input for sequencing was whole blood, taken at baseline. The receptors here all came from an adult who was a healthcare worker with PCR-confirmed SARS-CoV-2 infection or an uninfected control (not recorded which). The donor label of this sample is uncertain. Each CDR3 is given with its conserved first and last residue. Each record gives: clone size, D gene, J gene, V gene, CDR3 protein, CDR3 DNA. The D gene is left open where the match is weak. Only some rows state a clone size, as once, few, many or a class for expanded clones.

hyperexpanded,-,TRBJ2-5,TRBV10-2,CASSARGQLGETQYF,TGCGCCAGCAGTGCCCGGGGTCAGCTTGGAGAGACCCAGTACTTC
-,-,TRBJ2-7,TRBV6-5,CASGTLREQYF,TGTGCCAGCGGAACCCTGAGGGAGCAGTACTTC
many,-,TRBJ2-1,TRBV4-1,CASSQERDSGNEQFF,TGCGCCAGCAGCCAAGAACGTGATAGCGGCAATGAGCAGTTCTTC
-,-,TRBJ2-3,TRBV6-4,CASSDKGDTQYF,TGTGCCAGCAGTGACAAGGGCGATACGCAGTATTTT
-,TRBD1,TRBJ1-2,TRBV30,CAWSETGGDGYTF,TGTGCCTGGAGTGAGACAGGGGGCGATGGCTACACCTTC
-,-,TRBJ1-5,TRBV12-3/TRBV12-4,CASSWRVGQPQHF,TGTGCCAGCAGCTGGAGGGTAGGGCAGCCCCAGCATTTT
few,TRBD2,TRBJ2-3,TRBV4-2,CASSPRLADMNTDTQYF,TGTGCCAGCAGCCCTAGACTAGCGGACATGAACACAGATACGCAGTATTTT
-,-,TRBJ2-3,TRBV7-2,CASSLARDPQQYF,TGTGCCAGCAGCTTAGCACGGGACCCGCAGCAGTATTTT
-,TRBD2,TRBJ2-3,TRBV11-3,CASSLDGTSGGADTQYF,TGTGCCAGCAGCTTAGACGGGACTAGCGGGGGCGCAGATACGCAGTATTTT
few,TRBD1,TRBJ2-2,TRBV6-2/TRBV6-3,CASSWDSGELFF,TGTGCCAGCAGTTGGGACAGCGGGGAGCTGTTTTTT
few,-,TRBJ1-4,TRBV19,CASSQGAVEKLFF,TGTGCCAGTAGTCAGGGAGCGGTTGAAAAACTGTTTTTT
few,TRBD1,TRBJ1-6,TRBV4-2,CASSQARDSSPLHF,TGTGCCAGCAGCCAAGCCCGGGACAGTTCACCCCTCCACTTT
-,TRBD2,TRBJ2-7,TRBV29-1,CSVEDWDLAGGGEQYF,TGCAGCGTTGAAGATTGGGACCTAGCGGGAGGAGGCGAGCAGTACTTC
many,-,TRBJ1-2,TRBV20-1,CSASGEGYGYTF,TGCAGTGCTAGTGGGGAGGGGTATGGCTACACCTTC
many,-,TRBJ2-3,TRBV4-1,CASSQVQISTDTQYF,TGCGCCAGCAGCCAAGTCCAGATTAGCACAGATACGCAGTATTTT
-,-,TRBJ2-1,TRBV27,CASSLQARNNEQFF,TGTGCCAGCAGTTTACAGGCCAGGAACAATGAGCAGTTCTTC
many,-,TRBJ2-2,TRBV2,CASRFGTGELFF,TGTGCCAGCAGATTCGGCACCGGGGAGCTGTTTTTT